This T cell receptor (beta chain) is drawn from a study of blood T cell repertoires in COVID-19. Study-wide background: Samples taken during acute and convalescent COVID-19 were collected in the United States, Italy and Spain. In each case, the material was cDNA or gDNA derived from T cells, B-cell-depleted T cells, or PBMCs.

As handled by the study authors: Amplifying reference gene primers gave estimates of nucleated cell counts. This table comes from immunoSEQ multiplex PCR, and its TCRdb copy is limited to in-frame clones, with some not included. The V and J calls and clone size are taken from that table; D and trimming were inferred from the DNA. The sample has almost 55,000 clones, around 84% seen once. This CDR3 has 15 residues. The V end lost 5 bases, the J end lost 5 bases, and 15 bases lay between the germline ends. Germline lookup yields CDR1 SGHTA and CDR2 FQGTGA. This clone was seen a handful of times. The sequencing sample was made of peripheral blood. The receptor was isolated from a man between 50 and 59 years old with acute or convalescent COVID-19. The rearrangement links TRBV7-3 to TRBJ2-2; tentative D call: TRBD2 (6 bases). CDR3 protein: CASSPGTHGTGELFF. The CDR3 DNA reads TGTGCCAGCAGCCCCGGGACTCATGGGACCGGGGAGCTGTTTTTT.